These 5 T cell receptor beta chains came from one sample sequenced in a study of shared clonotypes between healthy human individuals. Here immunoSEQ multiplex PCR was the method, and the copy in TCRdb shows in-frame clones only, minus some. The table includes about 2.4 million clones, 85% to 95% detected once. Sequencing was done on a sample of naive CD4+ T cells sorted from blood. Subset defined: CD45RA+ positively selected. These receptors were taken from a man between 18 and 29 years old in good health.

This chain connects TRBV25-1 to TRBJ1-1; TRBD1 matches at 9 bases. J was trimmed by 5 bases and V by 8 bases; bases with no gene match: 9. The CDR3 extends over 14 amino acids. Germline CDR1 MGHDK, CDR2 SYGVNS. The CDR3 bases are TGTGCCAGCCACCAGACAGGGGGTCGAACTGAAGCTTTCTTT. Its translation is CASHQTGGRTEAFF.

The rearrangement uses TRBV9 and TRBJ2-5, with 10 bases lining up with TRBD2. This CDR3 has 16 amino acids. J was trimmed by 4 bases and V by 4 bases; bases with no gene match: 10. CDR1 and CDR2 (germline): SGDLS, YYNGEE. The CDR3 loop is CASSLSGGAVLETQYF. CDR3 nucleotide sequence: TGTGCCAGCAGCCTCAGCGGGGGGGCCGTCTTAGAGACCCAGTACTTC.

In regard to this clone: The sample carries other DNA sequences with the same CDR3. The rearrangement joins TRBV7-2 to TRBJ1-2, with 8 nucleotides matching TRBD1. From germline, CDR1 is SGHTA and CDR2 FQGNSA. The CDR3 consists of 13 residues. The ends lost 0 bases at V and 8 bases at J; junction bases unmatched: 2. In DNA, the CDR3 is TGTGCCAGCAGCTTAGCTGGGACAGGAGGCTACACCTTC. It encodes CASSLAGTGGYTF.

The chain couples TRBV18 to TRBJ2-5, with 9 bases aligning to TRBD1. Looked up from germline, CDR1 is KGHSH and CDR2 is LQKENI. The CDR3 has 17 residues. After removal of 3 bases from V and 4 bases from J, the junction contained 12 bases not matched to a gene. The CDR3 DNA sequence: TGTGCCAGCTCACCTGGAGTCTGGACAGGGGAAGGAGAGACCCAGTACTTC. This translates into CASSPGVWTGEGETQYF.

This chain joins TRBV27 and TRBJ2-7; no clear D gene. The V end was cut by 6 bases, the J end by 2 bases, with 11 bases between. CDR3 length equals 13 residues. Germline assignment: CDR1 MNHEY and CDR2 SMNVEV (reference sequence). The CDR3 here is CASSFKGTYEQYF. The CDR3 DNA follows: TGTGCCAGCAGCTTCAAGGGTACCTACGAGCAGTACTTC.